Given below is one TCR beta chain in context. With 5 bases removed from V and 3 bases from J, the gap between germline ends came to 16 bases. Germline CDR1 SQVTM, CDR2 ANQGSEA. The CDR3 loop spans 14 amino acids. This record comes from a study of T-cell reconstitution after alpha-beta-depleted transplantation in children. A TCRbeta library incorporating unique molecular identifiers was prepared. MiXCR was run by TCRdb on the PCR reads, yielding one entry per CDR3 protein. The repertoire consists of approximately 640,000 distinct CDR3 sequences, with around 16% occurring once and the leading ten covering 0.9% to 1.2%.

This chain connects TRBV29-1 to TRBJ2-5; D assignment may be TRBD1 or TRBD2 (5 bases each). This sequence originates from a human donor who donated a stem cell graft to a child with acute myeloid leukemia. Source: PBMCs from the stem cell graft donor, taken from the stem cell graft. CDR3 DNA sequence: TGCAGCGTTCGGGCTCCGGGACCCAAAGAGACCCAGTACTTC. Amino acid sequence: CSVRAPGPKETQYF.